This TCR beta chain appears in the sequencing data of a study of cytomegalovirus exposure and HLA in healthy donors (dated 2017 in TCRdb). The study in broad terms: An earlier analysis of approximately 640 of the donors reported approximately 300 Gb of sequence data and roughly 110 million unique TCR beta sequences from 150 million to 200 million T cells. An earlier analysis of approximately 630 of the donors applied high-throughput TCR beta sequencing to assess whether each TCR beta V gene segment acted as functional or pseudogenic. A later genetic analysis used genome-wide SNP genotypes for about 55% of the 666 donors, treating that subset as a discovery cohort. Donor age, sex, ethnicity and CMV serostatus were collected together with the repertoire data. The later analysis used no new phenotypic data to find candidate immune exposures, relying instead on TCR beta sequences and their occurrence across donors. Roughly 300 gigabases of sequencing data and around 80 million unique TCR sequences made up an early release that covered approximately 700 HLA-typed donors. The number of typed donors differed by locus: about 620-640 for A, B, C, DRB1 and DQB1; 500 to 550 for DQA1; 606 for DPA1; and about 450 for DPB1. Four to six DR-DQ haplotypes were handled as single units for association and clustering, since linkage in the cohort was strong. Among some 410 genotyped donors of the cohort, an average of about 220,000 unique TCR beta nucleotide sequences was sequenced per donor, of which 15% to 20% were non-productive. Of the roughly 400 genotyped donors, 65% to 90% fell in the genetic ancestry cluster associated with self-reported Caucasian donors. To predict cytomegalovirus infection status, the study combined high-throughput TCR immunosequencing, statistical association of individual TCRs with disease status, and machine learning. The study was designed to test whether signatures of past pathogen exposure could be identified by cataloging public T cell receptors. Besides the first cohort of more than 650 subjects, a separate validation cohort made up of over 95 different subjects was used. A later analysis re-examined previously published TCR beta repertoires from hundreds of donors and added high-resolution HLA genotyping to investigate patterns of TCR occurrence. Both class I and class II loci were covered by HLA typing, at four-digit resolution. Every discovery cohort repertoire had been produced on one sequencing platform. The study used immunosequencing to profile the T cell repertoires of several hundred subjects and linked those repertoires to cytomegalovirus serostatus.

General conclusions and limits of the study: According to a later genetic analysis, donors in an Asian-associated ancestry cluster had fewer N-insertions in productive TCRs than the approximately 650-donor mean. The study gave a list of 150 to 200 TCR beta chains associated with cytomegalovirus. HLA typing was unavailable for some donors at each locus, so association tests used only the typed subset. According to the authors, the approach could potentially be generalized to other disease states and immunological phenotypes. Most TCR sequences were seen in very few donors, while some public TCRs were found in many individuals. For the cohort, immune exposure information was limited to CMV serostatus. A later analysis found that most CMV-associated TCR beta chains appeared HLA-restricted, with HLA associations seemingly driven largely by CMV exposure. V-gene and J-gene trimming of TCR beta chains was associated with a missense DCLRE1C variant in a later genetic analysis, and the association was replicated in an independent cohort. In this cohort, only TCR beta chains were sequenced, and detectable features were limited by the absence of alpha or paired-chain data. Some IMGT-functional V segments, including TRBV6-2 and TRBV6-3, could not be distinguished by the 87-base-pair reads and were therefore excluded. A further reported finding was that TCR beta sequences accurately predicted the HLA-A and HLA-B alleles for most subjects in the first cohort. In vitro tests confirmed that three of the cytomegalovirus-associated TCR beta chains recognize cytomegalovirus antigens. Presence/absence analyses assumed roughly uniform sequencing depth across donors, an assumption that may not hold. Some 16 rarely observed V segments, including chromosome 9 orphons, were excluded from the earlier analysis of several hundred of the donors because counts were too low. Several of the top co-occurrence clusters appeared to be linked to parvovirus B19, influenza, CMV and Epstein-Barr virus, according to a later analysis. In a later analysis, HLA-associated TCR beta chains showed more clonal expansion and lower generation probabilities than non-associated chains that were equally common. Assigning TCR associations to individual alleles was difficult when HLA alleles, especially DR and DQ, strongly co-occurred. In an earlier analysis of some 640 of the donors, most TCR beta V segments were observed in productive rearrangements about 87% or about 30% of the time, broadly matching IMGT annotations. Specific HLA alleles were associated with 15,000 to 20,000 TCR beta sequences at a false discovery rate of 0.05 in a later analysis. A cluster of highly shared sequence variants was judged likely to represent a technical artifact of the sequencing pipeline. Linkage disequilibrium might explain the correlated functional status among segregating V segments, but an unknown experimental factor could not be excluded. In a later analysis, TCR association rates were found to vary across HLA loci, with the most associated TCRs seen for DRB1 alleles and the fewest for HLA-C alleles. In both the original and validation cohorts, the classifier was reported to diagnose cytomegalovirus status with high specificity and sensitivity.

The cohort consisted of hundreds of healthy bone marrow donors. At the time of sampling, every cohort member was nominally healthy, though immune exposures that went unrecorded were likely present. The donor tested CMV seropositive, placing the donor among the roughly 300 seropositive members of the cohort. Each donor provided a peripheral blood sample, and peripheral blood mononuclear cells were used for TCR beta sequencing. The Qiagen DNeasy Blood Extraction Kit was used to extract genomic DNA from the blood cell samples. The library was obtained by the immunoSEQ multiplex PCR assay. A mixture of 60 forward primers for TCR Vbeta segments and 13 reverse primers for TCR Jbeta segments was used in the multiplex PCR. A multiplex PCR assay on genomic DNA amplified the CDR3 region of rearranged TCR beta genes. On the Illumina HiSeq System, the amplified TCR beta libraries were sequenced as 87-base-pair reads. The original methods were these. A later analysis tallied approximately 87 million unique TCR beta chains across the 666 repertoires, and around 10 million of those chains were shared by two or more donors. Raw reads were error-corrected and collapsed into unique sequences with a nearest-neighbor algorithm that merged closely related sequences to remove PCR and sequencing errors. CDR3 sequences were aligned to IMGT reference sequences to assign V, D and J gene segments. Each retained sequence needed at least a six-nucleotide match to both a V gene segment and a J gene segment. A rearrangement was called productive if the CDR3 had no stop codons and remained in frame with V and J, and every other rearrangement was called non-productive. Following IMGT convention, CDR3 was defined as the stretch from the second conserved V-encoded cysteine up to the conserved J-encoded phenylalanine. The earlier analysis of some 550 of the donors excluded any sequence lacking an unambiguous match to a single V gene segment. In an earlier analysis of around 590 of the donors, a V segment was called functional when productive rearrangements were above 56.7%, and segregating when the standard deviation between donors exceeded 5%. A statistical classification framework was developed to diagnose cytomegalovirus status using the catalog of TCR beta chain sequences. V and J gene assignment, in a later analysis, came from comparing TCR nucleotide sequences with IMGT/GENE-DB human TR gene sequences. Using the TCRdist pipeline, a later analysis assigned CDR3 sequences along with most-parsimonious VDJ recombination scenarios. In a later analysis, each TCR beta chain was defined by its CDR3 amino acid sequence together with its V-gene family, and reads lacking a unique V-gene family were excluded. To address suspected cross-contamination and a sequencing artifact, a later analysis removed 592 highly shared, low-generation-probability nucleotide sequences. For each public chain, a later analysis derived a clonal expansion index from normalized ranks of inferred template counts within each repertoire. In a later analysis, generation probabilities were computed with a VDJ recombination model fitted to out-of-frame rearrangements, and the resulting probabilities were checked against IGoR. In a later analysis, TCR-TCR, TCR-HLA and TCR-CMV co-occurrence was scored with hypergeometric tests, and a repertoire-size bias correction was applied to TCR pairs. False discovery rates were estimated in a later analysis by permuting HLA or CMV assignments 20 times. In a later analysis, co-occurring TCRs were grouped using DBSCAN, with TCRdist sequence similarity added in when clustering inside HLA-allele-positive subsets. Repertoires with fewer than 30,000 or more than 120,000 public chains were left out of co-occurrence clustering, as were a few repertoires with anomalous nucleotide sharing. This immuneACCESS table, as held by TCRdb, lists in-frame sequences with V and J called but not all clones. Of the missing ones, under half trace to an unresolved V gene in checked studies; the others have no known cause. V and J calls and clone size come straight from that table; D and trimming were deduced from the DNA. The sample table holds about 100,000 clones, of which roughly three quarters were seen once. Around 20% of the sample belongs to the ten largest clones.

Via the germline V gene, CDR1 is MNHNS and CDR2 SASEGT. V and J lose 10 bases and 2 bases, and a span of 18 bases separates them. The CDR3 sequence holds 14 residues, the cysteine and phenylalanine included. Of the read, only the CDR3 DNA is kept; its 42 bases are in frame from base 1. About this clone: It lacks a known antigen. Base quality data are lacking; no much larger clone is found one base away.

The material sequenced was PBMCs. The sequence links TRBV6-1 to TRBJ2-7, and possibly TRBD1, on 6 matching bases. This clonotype was sampled from a woman between 55 and 75 years old in good health and CMV-seropositive. Read as DNA, the sequence is TGTGCCACCGGCATTACAGGGAATGCCTACGAGCAGTACTTC. Its translation reads: CATGITGNAYEQYF.